The rows below give T cell receptor beta chains drawn from one sample of a study of regulatory T cells in long-lasting Graves disease. Via MiXCR, TCRdb re-called the multiplex PCR reads, giving one row per CDR3 protein. Seen here are roughly 500,000 distinct CDR3 sequences, approximately 12% observed once, and the top ten hold about 8.9%. These sequences were also reported in another study, on T cells in Graves' hyperthyroidism and ophthalmopathy.

Source: peripheral blood mononuclear cells (PBMCs), taken at new diagnosis, from a patient treated with antithyroid drugs. The origin of the receptors is a woman aged 25 to 45 with Graves disease. Each CDR3 is given with its conserved first and last residue. The order of the fields is J gene, D gene, V gene, clone size, CDR3 length, CDR3 DNA, CDR3 protein. D genes are given only for firm matches. Expanded clones are given a class, and other clones once, few, many or no size at all.

j_call: TRBJ1-5; d_call: .; v_call: TRBV10-3; clone_size: few; cdr3_length: 13; cdr3_nt: TGTGCCATCAGGGATTTTGAAAGTCAGCCCCAGCATTTT; cdr3_aa: CAIRDFESQPQHF
j_call: TRBJ2-7; d_call: .; v_call: TRBV4-1; clone_size: .; cdr3_length: 16; cdr3_nt: TGCGCCAGCAGCCAAGGTTTGATCCTGATAGGGCGCGAGCAGTACTTC; cdr3_aa: CASSQGLILIGREQYF
j_call: TRBJ2-7; d_call: .; v_call: TRBV15; clone_size: many; cdr3_length: 15; cdr3_nt: TGTGCCACCAGCAGAGATCTCGCCGGTACCTACGAGCAGTACTTC; cdr3_aa: CATSRDLAGTYEQYF
j_call: TRBJ1-2; d_call: TRBD1; v_call: TRBV19; clone_size: many; cdr3_length: 13; cdr3_nt: TGTGCCAGCAACGAGGGACAGATCTATGGCTACACCTTC; cdr3_aa: CASNEGQIYGYTF
j_call: TRBJ2-1; d_call: .; v_call: TRBV2; clone_size: many; cdr3_length: 13; cdr3_nt: TGTGCCAGCAGCGGGACTTTCTACAATGAGCAGTTCTTC; cdr3_aa: CASSGTFYNEQFF
j_call: TRBJ1-5; d_call: TRBD1; v_call: TRBV5-1; clone_size: .; cdr3_length: 14; cdr3_nt: TGCGCCAGCAGTTCAGACCCAGGGGGGCAGCCCCAGCATTTT; cdr3_aa: CASSSDPGGQPQHF
j_call: TRBJ1-2; d_call: .; v_call: TRBV6-1; clone_size: many; cdr3_length: 14; cdr3_nt: TGTGCCAGCACCCCGGAGGGCGGGGGTAGGGGCTACACCTTC; cdr3_aa: CASTPEGGGRGYTF
j_call: TRBJ2-1; d_call: TRBD1; v_call: TRBV24-1; clone_size: many; cdr3_length: 15; cdr3_nt: TGTGCCACCAGCAGAGGACAGGGGAGGGACAATGAGCAGTTCTTC; cdr3_aa: CATSRGQGRDNEQFF
j_call: TRBJ2-7; d_call: TRBD1; v_call: TRBV28; clone_size: .; cdr3_length: 16; cdr3_nt: TGTGCCAGCAGTGAACTGGTCGGACAGGGCTTCGACGAGCAGTACTTC; cdr3_aa: CASSELVGQGFDEQYF
j_call: TRBJ1-2; d_call: .; v_call: TRBV29-1; clone_size: many; cdr3_length: 11; cdr3_nt: TGCAGCGTTGAGCGGGTGGAAGGCTACACCTTC; cdr3_aa: CSVERVEGYTF
j_call: TRBJ2-7; d_call: .; v_call: TRBV2; clone_size: many; cdr3_length: 11; cdr3_nt: TGTGCCAGCAGTTGGCAGGGAGGGCAGTACTTC; cdr3_aa: CASSWQGGQYF
j_call: TRBJ1-2; d_call: TRBD1; v_call: TRBV19; clone_size: many; cdr3_length: 15; cdr3_nt: TGTGCCAGTAGTCTCTCTGGACAGGTCTTACGTGGCTACACCTTC; cdr3_aa: CASSLSGQVLRGYTF
j_call: TRBJ2-1; d_call: .; v_call: TRBV6-1; clone_size: few; cdr3_length: 16; cdr3_nt: TGTGCCAGCAGTGAAGAGATTGAGCGGTTCTACAATGAGCAGTTCTTC; cdr3_aa: CASSEEIERFYNEQFF
j_call: TRBJ2-1; d_call: .; v_call: TRBV6-1; clone_size: few; cdr3_length: 16; cdr3_nt: TGTGCCAGCAGCACCCAACAGCGGGCCGCCTACAATGAGCAGTTCTTC; cdr3_aa: CASSTQQRAAYNEQFF
j_call: TRBJ2-7; d_call: .; v_call: TRBV4-1; clone_size: .; cdr3_length: 14; cdr3_nt: TGCGCCAGCAGCCAGGGGGGGGGCCCCTACGAGCAGTACTTC; cdr3_aa: CASSQGGGPYEQYF
j_call: TRBJ2-1; d_call: .; v_call: TRBV5-6; clone_size: many; cdr3_length: 16; cdr3_nt: TGTGCCAGCAGCTTGGAGAGCGTGAGCTCCTACAATGAGCAGTTCTTC; cdr3_aa: CASSLESVSSYNEQFF
j_call: TRBJ1-3; d_call: .; v_call: TRBV19; clone_size: few; cdr3_length: 13; cdr3_nt: TGTGCTACGCAGACAGACCATGGAAACACCATATATTTT; cdr3_aa: CATQTDHGNTIYF
j_call: TRBJ2-7; d_call: .; v_call: TRBV10-3; clone_size: many; cdr3_length: 15; cdr3_nt: TGTGCCATCAGTGAGGGGTACGGGAGCTCCTACGAGCAGTACTTC; cdr3_aa: CAISEGYGSSYEQYF
j_call: TRBJ1-5; d_call: .; v_call: TRBV27; clone_size: .; cdr3_length: 16; cdr3_nt: TGTGCCAGCTCTCCCGGGACTCAAGAGTGGAATCAGCCCCAGCATTTT; cdr3_aa: CASSPGTQEWNQPQHF
j_call: TRBJ2-7; d_call: .; v_call: TRBV2; clone_size: many; cdr3_length: 13; cdr3_nt: TGTGCCAGCAGTGAAGGCGGCTCCTACGAGCAGTACTTC; cdr3_aa: CASSEGGSYEQYF
j_call: TRBJ1-1; d_call: .; v_call: TRBV2; clone_size: many; cdr3_length: 13; cdr3_nt: TGTGCCAGCAGCTATGCCAAGGACACTGAAGCTTTCTTT; cdr3_aa: CASSYAKDTEAFF
j_call: TRBJ1-1; d_call: TRBD1; v_call: TRBV5-1; clone_size: many; cdr3_length: 14; cdr3_nt: TGCGCCAGCAGCCAACAGGGGGCGGGGACTGAAGCTTTCTTT; cdr3_aa: CASSQQGAGTEAFF
j_call: TRBJ2-7; d_call: .; v_call: TRBV7-2; clone_size: many; cdr3_length: 14; cdr3_nt: TGTGCCAGCAGCTTAGACAGGGTAGCCTACGAGCAGTACTTC; cdr3_aa: CASSLDRVAYEQYF
j_call: TRBJ2-7; d_call: .; v_call: TRBV4-3; clone_size: .; cdr3_length: 15; cdr3_nt: TGCGCCAGCAGCCAAGACGGCAGGTCGTTCTACGAGCAGTACTTC; cdr3_aa: CASSQDGRSFYEQYF
j_call: TRBJ2-1; d_call: TRBD2; v_call: TRBV20-1; clone_size: .; cdr3_length: 15; cdr3_nt: TGCAGTGCTAGTCCTCAGGGGACTAGCTTCAATGAGCAGTTCTTC; cdr3_aa: CSASPQGTSFNEQFF
j_call: TRBJ2-7; d_call: TRBD1; v_call: TRBV18; clone_size: many; cdr3_length: 15; cdr3_nt: TGTGCCAGCTCACCAGGGACAGGACCCACCTACGAGCAGTACTTC; cdr3_aa: CASSPGTGPTYEQYF
j_call: TRBJ2-5; d_call: TRBD1; v_call: TRBV6-9; clone_size: few; cdr3_length: 15; cdr3_nt: TGTGCCAGCAGTTACCAGACAGGGGGCGGAGAGACCCAGTACTTC; cdr3_aa: CASSYQTGGGETQYF
j_call: TRBJ2-1; d_call: .; v_call: TRBV5-1; clone_size: many; cdr3_length: 14; cdr3_nt: TGCGCCAGCAGCTTGATGGGCCTTAACAATGAGCAGTTCTTC; cdr3_aa: CASSLMGLNNEQFF
j_call: TRBJ1-5; d_call: .; v_call: TRBV19; clone_size: .; cdr3_length: 16; cdr3_nt: TGTGCCAGTAGCGACCTTCTTCGACAGCAAAATCAGCCCCAGCATTTT; cdr3_aa: CASSDLLRQQNQPQHF
j_call: TRBJ2-3; d_call: .; v_call: TRBV28; clone_size: many; cdr3_length: 15; cdr3_nt: TGTGCCAGCAGTCCGTGGGTCGGGAGCACAGATACGCAGTATTTT; cdr3_aa: CASSPWVGSTDTQYF
j_call: TRBJ2-1; d_call: .; v_call: TRBV6-2/TRBV6-3; clone_size: many; cdr3_length: 16; cdr3_nt: TGTGCCAGCAGTTACCAAATGGACAGTCCTTCCAATGAGCAGTTCTTC; cdr3_aa: CASSYQMDSPSNEQFF
j_call: TRBJ1-1; d_call: .; v_call: TRBV2; clone_size: many; cdr3_length: 14; cdr3_nt: TGTGCCAGCAGTGTGGTACAGGCGAACACTGAAGCTTTCTTT; cdr3_aa: CASSVVQANTEAFF
j_call: TRBJ1-1; d_call: .; v_call: TRBV24-1; clone_size: many; cdr3_length: 14; cdr3_nt: TGTGCCACCAGTGAGACAGAGAGGCCCGCTGAAGCTTTCTTT; cdr3_aa: CATSETERPAEAFF
j_call: TRBJ1-5; d_call: .; v_call: TRBV7-2; clone_size: .; cdr3_length: 15; cdr3_nt: TGTGCCAGCAGCTTAGAGGGGAGTAGCAATCAGCCCCAGCATTTT; cdr3_aa: CASSLEGSSNQPQHF